The 26 T cell receptor beta chains below come from one sample, sequenced in a study of cytomegalovirus exposure and HLA in healthy donors. In the PCR, 60 Vbeta and 13 Jbeta primers were used. Here immunoSEQ multiplex PCR was the method, and the copy in TCRdb shows in-frame clones only, minus some. The data show roughly 180,000 clones, approximately 85% seen once. The sequenced sample consisted of PBMCs. The receptors shown here come from a man between 18 and 29 years old in good health and CMV-seropositive.

The CDR3 bases are TGTGCCAGTAGGAATACAGGGTTAGAGACCCAGTACTTC. Residues: CASRNTGLETQYF. The gene calls are TRBV19 and TRBJ2-5, with D tentatively TRBD1 (6 bases). The CDR3 length is 13 residues. CDR1 and CDR2 (germline): LNHDA, SQIVND (reference sequence). V dropped 6 bases and J dropped 4 bases, with 12 bases sitting between them.

The V call is TRBV7-9, the J call TRBJ2-3, with 9 bases that match TRBD2. Trimming cost V 5 bases and J 0 bases; bases outside gene matches: 9. The CDR3 is 17 residues long. Germline CDR1 is SEHNR and CDR2 is FQNEAQ (reference sequence). This CDR3 is CASSPGLAERSTDTQYF. The CDR3 coding sequence is TGTGCCAGCAGCCCGGGACTAGCTGAAAGAAGCACAGATACGCAGTATTTT.

The chain has TRBV30 and TRBJ2-7; 9 bases match TRBD1. CDR1 and CDR2 from the germline V gene are GTSNPN and SVGIG (reference sequence). The CDR3 runs to 13 residues. Trimming cost V 5 bases and J 6 bases; bases outside gene matches: 8. The CDR3 sequence: CAWETGGSGEQYF. The CDR3 DNA reads TGTGCCTGGGAGACAGGGGGGAGTGGCGAGCAGTACTTC.

V is TRBV7-3 and J is TRBJ2-3, with 7 positions matching TRBD2. Germline assignment: CDR1 SGHTA and CDR2 FQGTGA. CDR3 length: 18 residues. V was pared by 4 bases and J by 4 bases, with 17 bases of the junction left unmatched. Here the CDR3 DNA reads TGTGCCAGCAGCTCCTCTTTTGGACTAGGGAGCGGATCAGATACGCAGTATTTT. Translated, it gives CASSSSFGLGSGSDTQYF.

The chain uses TRBV18 and TRBJ2-5; 7 nucleotides agree with TRBD1. This CDR3 region has 14 residues. Trimming removed 3 bases from V and 5 bases from J; junction bases left unmatched: 6. Per the germline V gene, CDR1 is KGHSH and CDR2 is LQKENI. CDR3 bases: TGTGCCAGCTCACCGGCGACAGGGTTGGAGACCCAGTACTTC. This translates into CASSPATGLETQYF.

This clone was found a few times. The chain combines TRBV4-1 with TRBJ1-6; no clear D. This CDR3 has 14 amino acids. The V end lost 4 bases, the J end lost 7 bases, and 11 bases lay between the germline ends. Germline V gene lookup returns CDR1 MGHRA and CDR2 YSYEKL. CDR3 sequence (DNA): TGCGCCAGCAGCCCAATAGACAAAAATTCACCCCTCCACTTT. This encodes CASSPIDKNSPLHF.

This clone was seen once. The chain combines TRBV14 with TRBJ2-5, with 7 bases that match TRBD2. J was trimmed by 0 bases and V by 0 bases; bases with no gene match: 10. The CDR3 length is 18 residues. The germline V gene encodes CDR1 SGHDN and CDR2 FVKESK. Written as DNA, the CDR3 is TGTGCCAGCAGCCAAGATGGGTTTGGGCGGGGGTACCAAGAGACCCAGTACTTC. This encodes CASSQDGFGRGYQETQYF.

This clone was found once. The V call is TRBV6-5, the J call TRBJ2-1, with a tentative D call TRBD2 (6 bases). Germline CDR1 is MNHEY and CDR2 is SVGAGI. This CDR3 has 15 amino acids. V dropped 5 bases and J dropped 3 bases, with 14 bases sitting between them. CDR3 amino acids: CASSQTGEDYNEQFF. DNA for the CDR3: TGTGCCAGCAGTCAAACGGGGGAGGACTACAATGAGCAGTTCTTC.

This clone was detected only once. This sequence joins TRBV7-8 and TRBJ2-7, with 8 nucleotides matching TRBD1. V trimming: 5 bases; J trimming: 3 bases; junction bases outside the gene matches: 6. The CDR3 consists of 14 residues. Germline values: CDR1 SGHVS, CDR2 FQNEAQ. CDR3 amino acids: CASSLGTGIYEQYF. CDR3 nucleotides: TGTGCCAGCAGCCTCGGGACAGGTATCTACGAGCAGTACTTC.

The V and J genes are TRBV5-1 and TRBJ1-6; 7 nucleotides line up with TRBD1. The CDR3 runs 14 residues. Trimming at V came to 4 bases and at J to 6 bases, leaving 4 bases not matched to a gene. Germline assignment: CDR1 SGHRS and CDR2 YFSETQ. CDR3 DNA sequence: TGCGCCAGCAGCAACCGACAGGGTAATTCACCCCTCCACTTT. Its translation is CASSNRQGNSPLHF.

The chain joins TRBV7-8 to TRBJ1-5; the D is unclear. V was cut by 1 base and J by 7 bases, with 11 bases left in between. Germline CDR1 SGHVS, CDR2 FQNEAQ. The CDR3 spans 14 residues. CDR3 bases: TGTGCCAGCAGCTTAGGGAGGGTCAGGCAGCCCCAGCATTTT. Translation: CASSLGRVRQPQHF.

The J gene is TRBJ2-1, the V gene TRBV29-1; D might be TRBD2 (5 bases). V lost 6 bases and J 3 bases, leaving 12 bases between the germline ends. CDR3 size: 13 residues. The germline CDR1 and CDR2 sequences are SQVTM and ANQGSEA. CDR3 sequence: CSVARANYNEQFF. DNA of the CDR3: TGCAGCGTCGCGCGGGCGAACTACAATGAGCAGTTCTTC.

V usage is TRBV2 and J usage is TRBJ1-2, with 7 bases that match TRBD1. The CDR3 covers 13 residues. Germline loops: CDR1 SNHLY, CDR2 FYNNEI. Losses at the gene ends were 8 bases for V and 3 bases for J; bases not matched to a gene: 6. The CDR3 DNA is TGTGCCAGCGCACCGACAGGGTACTATGGCTACACCTTC. This translates into CASAPTGYYGYTF.

V and J are TRBV30 and TRBJ2-1; 9 bases are shared with TRBD2. Germline V lookup: CDR1 GTSNPN, CDR2 SVGIG (reference sequence). After removal of 2 bases from V and 8 bases from J, the junction contained 16 bases not matched to a gene. The CDR3 runs to 17 residues. The CDR3 here is CAWSLRGAGGPGDEQFF. In DNA form, the CDR3 reads TGTGCCTGGAGTCTCCGTGGGGCGGGGGGGCCGGGAGATGAGCAGTTCTTC.

V usage is TRBV7-9 and J usage is TRBJ1-5, with TRBD1 matching 7 bases. CDR3 length: 15 amino acids. Germline CDR1 reads SEHNR; CDR2 reads FQNEAQ (reference sequence). Losses at the gene ends were 5 bases for V and 2 bases for J; bases not matched to a gene: 6. The CDR3 sequence is CASSPDRAGNQPQHF. In DNA form, the CDR3 reads TGTGCCAGCAGCCCCGACAGGGCTGGCAATCAGCCCCAGCATTTT.

This clone was recorded only once. The junction does not match germline at one end; this may be a read error. The V gene is TRBV7-7, the J gene TRBJ2-3, with 8 bases that match TRBD1. Per germline, CDR1 SSHAT and CDR2 FNYEAQ (reference sequence). The CDR3 sequence is 13 residues long. Written as DNA, the CDR3 is TGTGCTAGCAGTAGGACAGGGCGTGATACGCAGTATTTT. Encoded protein: CASSRTGRDTQYF.

The chain employs TRBV27 and TRBJ2-5, with 12 bases fitting TRBD2. Germline assignment: CDR1 MNHEY and CDR2 SMNVEV (reference sequence). With V trimmed by 3 bases and J by 5 bases, 16 bases remained unmatched. The CDR3 totals 19 residues. CDR3 amino acids: CASSLGGLAGRQIVETQYF. DNA for the CDR3: TGTGCCAGCAGTTTGGGTGGACTAGCGGGGAGGCAAATCGTGGAGACCCAGTACTTC.

In DNA form, the CDR3 reads TGCGCCAGCAGCTGGGCAGAAGGCGCAGATACGCAGTATTTT. It codes for CASSWAEGADTQYF. The rearrangement links TRBV5-1 to TRBJ2-3; no firm D call. V was trimmed by 3 bases and J by 4 bases, leaving 12 bases between them. The CDR3 contains 14 residues. Germline V lookup: CDR1 SGHRS, CDR2 YFSETQ.

The chain links TRBV27 to TRBJ2-3; D remains ambiguous. CDR3 length: 14 residues. Looked up from germline, CDR1 is MNHEY and CDR2 is SMNVEV (reference sequence). Trimming cost V 1 base and J 1 base, with 6 bases left between them. CDR3 DNA: TGTGCCAGCAGTTTATGGCAGGGCACAGATACGCAGTATTTT. Translating it yields CASSLWQGTDTQYF.

The chain has TRBV2 and TRBJ2-1; 8 positions agree with TRBD1. CDR3 length: 14 residues. Germline V gene lookup returns CDR1 SNHLY and CDR2 FYNNEI. V gave up 8 bases and J gave up 5 bases; unmatched junction bases: 8. The DNA for the CDR3 is TGTGCCAGCCTGGACCGGGACAGGAACAATGAGCAGTTCTTC. Amino acid sequence: CASLDRDRNNEQFF.

This chain uses TRBV5-4 with TRBJ2-2; 12 bases map to TRBD2. V shed 0 bases and J 2 bases; nucleotides not matched to a gene: 5. Per the germline V gene, CDR1 is SGHNT and CDR2 is YYREEE (reference sequence). This CDR3 comprises 18 residues. Here the CDR3 DNA reads TGTGCCAGCAGCTTGGAAGGACTAGCGGGGACAAACACCGGGGAGCTGTTTTTT. It yields the protein CASSLEGLAGTNTGELFF.

V is TRBV7-2 and J is TRBJ1-4; the match to TRBD1 covers 7 bases. This CDR3 comprises 15 residues. Looked up from germline, CDR1 is SGHTA and CDR2 is FQGNSA. V gave up 1 base and J gave up 6 bases; unmatched junction bases: 5. CDR3 coding DNA: TGTGCCAGCAGCTTAGTCCGTACAGGGGATGAAAAACTGTTTTTT. It yields the protein CASSLVRTGDEKLFF.

The chain uses TRBV9 and TRBJ2-1; the D gene is possibly TRBD1 (7 bases). The CDR3 covers 17 residues. Germline loops: CDR1 SGDLS, CDR2 YYNGEE. Trimming removed 0 bases from V and 2 bases from J, with 15 bases in between. The CDR3 here is CASSVAGQGGPYNEQFF. The CDR3 nucleotides are TGTGCCAGCAGCGTAGCTGGGCAGGGGGGCCCCTACAATGAGCAGTTCTTC.

V and J are TRBV11-2 and TRBJ1-1; 8 bases are shared with TRBD1. The germline CDR1 and CDR2 sequences are SGHAT and FQNNGV. V lost 5 bases and J lost 2; bases outside the gene matches: 7. The CDR3 extends over 15 amino acids. The CDR3 nucleotides are TGTGCCAGCAGCACCTTCACAGGGGGAAACACTGAAGCTTTCTTT. It translates to CASSTFTGGNTEAFF.

V gene TRBV9 combines with J gene TRBJ1-4, with 7 bases aligning to TRBD1. V shed 4 bases and J 3 bases; nucleotides not matched to a gene: 3. The CDR3 spans 14 residues. The V gene's germline CDR1 is SGDLS and CDR2 YYNGEE. The CDR3 sequence: CASSRTGANEKLFF. In DNA form, the CDR3 reads TGTGCCAGCAGCAGGACAGGTGCTAATGAAAAACTGTTTTTT.

The chain is built from TRBV7-2 and TRBJ2-2; TRBD1 might be the D (6 bases). This CDR3 is 16 amino acids long. Trimming took off 3 bases at V and 4 bases at J, with 15 bases between the two ends. Germline V gene sequence: CDR1 SGHTA, CDR2 FQGNSA. CDR3 region: CASSLARTALTGELFF. The CDR3 DNA reads TGTGCCAGCAGCTTGGCGAGGACAGCCCTCACCGGGGAGCTGTTTTTT.